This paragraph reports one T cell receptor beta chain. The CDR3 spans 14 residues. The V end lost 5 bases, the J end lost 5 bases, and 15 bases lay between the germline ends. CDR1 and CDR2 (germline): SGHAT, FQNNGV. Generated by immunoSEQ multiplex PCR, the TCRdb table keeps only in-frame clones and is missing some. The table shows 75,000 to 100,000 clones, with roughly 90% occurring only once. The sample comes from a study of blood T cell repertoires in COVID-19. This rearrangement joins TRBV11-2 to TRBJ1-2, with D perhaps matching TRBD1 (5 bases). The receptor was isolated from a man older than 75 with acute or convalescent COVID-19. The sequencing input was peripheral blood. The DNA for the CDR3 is TGTGCCAGCAGCCACGGACACGACTCTTATGGCTACACCTTC. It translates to CASSHGHDSYGYTF. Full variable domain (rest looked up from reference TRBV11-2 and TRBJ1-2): EAGVAQSPRYKIIEKRQSVAFWCNPISGHATLYWYQQILGQGPKLLIQFQNNGVVDDSQLPKDRFSAERLKGVDSTLKIQPAKLEDSAVYLCASSHGHDSYGYTFGSGTRLTVV.